The rows below give T cell receptor beta chains drawn from one sample of a study of human T cells and chemical hapten exposure. TCRdb analysed the RACE reads with MiXCR anew, one entry per CDR3 protein. The data show about 90,000 distinct CDR3 sequences, approximately 9% seen once. The specimen was whole blood, collected in connection with sensitization to the hapten diphenylcyclopropenone (DPC). The source of these receptors is a man in his forties with alopecia areata. Some clones in this sample may be carry-over from other donors' samples. Each CDR3 is given with its conserved first and last residue. Fields, in order: D gene, V gene, J gene, clone size, CDR3 DNA, CDR3 protein. A D gene is named only where the DNA matches it firmly. Clone size is stated in some rows and not others, as once, few, many or a class when expanded.

D gene: TRBD1
V gene: TRBV6-2/TRBV6-3
J gene: TRBJ1-5
clone size: -
CDR3 DNA: TGTGCCAGCAGACTCCAGGGGGGCAATCAGCCCCAGCATTTT
CDR3 protein: CASRLQGGNQPQHF

D gene: TRBD2
V gene: TRBV5-5
J gene: TRBJ2-3
clone size: many
CDR3 DNA: TGTGCCAGCAGTTCGGGTGCGACTAGCGGGAGAGAAACGCAGTATTTT
CDR3 protein: CASSSGATSGRETQYF

D gene: TRBD1
V gene: TRBV20-1
J gene: TRBJ2-7
clone size: -
CDR3 DNA: TGCAGTGCTAGAGATAACACAGGGGCCTACGAGCAGTACTTC
CDR3 protein: CSARDNTGAYEQYF

D gene: TRBD1
V gene: TRBV29-1
J gene: TRBJ2-7
clone size: many
CDR3 DNA: TGCAGCGTTGCACGACAGGGGCGGGAATACGAGCAGTACTTC
CDR3 protein: CSVARQGREYEQYF

D gene: -
V gene: TRBV6-2/TRBV6-3
J gene: TRBJ1-1
clone size: -
CDR3 DNA: TGTGCCAGCAGTTCCCACGGAGTGAACACTGAAGCTTTCTTT
CDR3 protein: CASSSHGVNTEAFF

D gene: -
V gene: TRBV9
J gene: TRBJ1-3
clone size: -
CDR3 DNA: TGTGCCAGCAGCCCCGAGGGGGTAGGGACTGGAAACACCATATATTTT
CDR3 protein: CASSPEGVGTGNTIYF

D gene: -
V gene: TRBV6-5
J gene: TRBJ2-7
clone size: few
CDR3 DNA: TGTGCCAGCAGTTACCAAGGACAGAAAGCCTACGAGCAGTACTTC
CDR3 protein: CASSYQGQKAYEQYF

D gene: -
V gene: TRBV11-2
J gene: TRBJ2-3
clone size: many
CDR3 DNA: TGTGCCAGCAGCTTCGGACTTCCCACAGATACGCAGTATTTT
CDR3 protein: CASSFGLPTDTQYF

D gene: -
V gene: TRBV10-3
J gene: TRBJ1-4
clone size: -
CDR3 DNA: TGTGCCATCAGTGACGGCCGAAACAATAATGAAAAACTGATTTTT
CDR3 protein: CAISDGRNNNEKLIF

D gene: TRBD2
V gene: TRBV19
J gene: TRBJ2-5
clone size: few
CDR3 DNA: TGTGCCAGTAGTAAGACTAGCGGGAGGGCTCGAAAAGAGACCCAGTACTTC
CDR3 protein: CASSKTSGRARKETQYF

D gene: -
V gene: TRBV12-3/TRBV12-4
J gene: TRBJ1-2
clone size: -
CDR3 DNA: TGTGCCAGCAGTTATCAGGAGGGGCCCTATGGCTACACCTTC
CDR3 protein: CASSYQEGPYGYTF

D gene: -
V gene: TRBV6-1
J gene: TRBJ2-7
clone size: few
CDR3 DNA: TGTGCCAGCACCCATCCCCTCCCGCCCTACGAGCAGTACTTC
CDR3 protein: CASTHPLPPYEQYF

D gene: -
V gene: TRBV6-2/TRBV6-3
J gene: TRBJ2-4
clone size: many
CDR3 DNA: TGTGCCAGCCATCGGGACGAGAACATTCAGTACTTC
CDR3 protein: CASHRDENIQYF

D gene: TRBD2
V gene: TRBV12-3/TRBV12-4
J gene: TRBJ2-1
clone size: few
CDR3 DNA: TGTGCCAGCAGTCGAGGACTAGCGGATACAATGAGGCAGTTCTTC
CDR3 protein: CASSRGLADTMRQFF

D gene: -
V gene: TRBV9
J gene: TRBJ1-5
clone size: many
CDR3 DNA: TGTGCCAGCAGCGTAGATCGGGGGCCCAATCAGCCCCAGCATTTT
CDR3 protein: CASSVDRGPNQPQHF

D gene: TRBD1
V gene: TRBV6-5
J gene: TRBJ2-1
clone size: -
CDR3 DNA: TGTGCCAGCAGCCAAACCGGGACAGGATTTTACAATGAGCAGTTCTTC
CDR3 protein: CASSQTGTGFYNEQFF

D gene: TRBD2
V gene: TRBV6-5
J gene: TRBJ2-1
clone size: few
CDR3 DNA: TGTGCCACCGCCACGACTAGCGGGAGTGTAAGTGAGCAGTTCTTC
CDR3 protein: CATATTSGSVSEQFF

D gene: TRBD1
V gene: TRBV24-1
J gene: TRBJ2-1
clone size: -
CDR3 DNA: TGTGCCACCAGTGAAACCCCGACAGGGGGCTCCTACAATGAGCAGTTCTTC
CDR3 protein: CATSETPTGGSYNEQFF

D gene: -
V gene: TRBV7-7
J gene: TRBJ2-5
clone size: -
CDR3 DNA: TGTGCTAGCAGCTTAGACAGGTCCGGCGAGACCCAGTACTTC
CDR3 protein: CASSLDRSGETQYF

D gene: TRBD2
V gene: TRBV5-6
J gene: TRBJ2-1
clone size: many
CDR3 DNA: TGTGCCAGCAGCTTTCTTCTAGCGGGAGGGCCGTTCAATGAGCAGTTCTTC
CDR3 protein: CASSFLLAGGPFNEQFF

D gene: -
V gene: TRBV28
J gene: TRBJ1-5
clone size: few
CDR3 DNA: TGTGCCAGCAGTTCCGGGGATTCTCAGCCCCAGCATTTT
CDR3 protein: CASSSGDSQPQHF

D gene: -
V gene: TRBV20-1
J gene: TRBJ1-1
clone size: many
CDR3 DNA: TGCAGTGCTAGAGATCGTGGGTTAGGTGCTTTCTTT
CDR3 protein: CSARDRGLGAFF

D gene: TRBD1
V gene: TRBV28
J gene: TRBJ2-3
clone size: few
CDR3 DNA: TGTGCCAGCACACGGACAGGGGGCACAGATACGCAGTATTTT
CDR3 protein: CASTRTGGTDTQYF